Listed here are 18 T cell receptor beta chains from one sample, sequenced in a study of OX40 agonist ivuxolimab in advanced cancers. Produced via immunoSEQ multiplex PCR; TCRdb's table is partial and in-frame only. The data contain more than 75,000 clones, approximately 90% of them singletons. The source material was CD4+ or CD8+ T cells sorted from blood, sampled in a trial of the OX40 agonist ivuxolimab. These receptors all come from an adult with an advanced solid tumor such as melanoma, head and neck, liver or kidney cancer.

This chain links TRBV5-5 with TRBJ1-4, with 9 bases that match TRBD1. This CDR3 is 14 amino acids long. The V gene end was trimmed by 2 bases and the J gene end by 8 bases; junction bases not matched to a gene: 4. The V gene's germline CDR1 is SGHKS and CDR2 YYEKEE (reference sequence). As DNA, the CDR3 is TGTGCCAGCAGCTTACAGGGGGCAGGAGAAAAACTGTTTTTT. Protein product: CASSLQGAGEKLFF.

The chain combines TRBV2 with TRBJ2-3, with 7 bases fitting TRBD2. V was clipped by 8 bases and J by 3 bases; unmatched bases: 8. CDR1 and CDR2 (germline): SNHLY, FYNNEI. The CDR3 is made up of 14 amino acids. This CDR3 reads CASRRQGGTDTQYF. CDR3 in DNA: TGTGCCAGCCGTCGCCAGGGAGGGACAGATACGCAGTATTTT.

The chain joins TRBV5-1 to TRBJ2-5; D gene uncertain. In germline, CDR1 is SGHRS, CDR2 YFSETQ. Trimming stripped 0 bases from V and 0 bases from J, with 9 bases between. This CDR3 spans 15 amino acids. DNA for the CDR3: TGCGCCAGCAGCTTGGATCAGACGTACCAAGAGACCCAGTACTTC. Translating it yields CASSLDQTYQETQYF.

V gene TRBV6-5 combines with J gene TRBJ1-1; D is possibly TRBD1 (6 bases). Trimming stripped 5 bases from V and 2 bases from J, with 15 bases between. The CDR3 consists of 15 residues. Germline V gives CDR1 MNHEY, CDR2 SVGAGI. CDR3 sequence (DNA): TGTGCCAGCAGTCAGGACAGAATTACCAACACTGAAGCTTTCTTT. Its protein is CASSQDRITNTEAFF.

This clone was found a few times. The gene calls are TRBV19 and TRBJ1-5, with D hard to call. Between the trimmed V and J ends, which lost 5 bases and 7 bases, there was a span of 9 bases. This CDR3 contains 12 residues. In germline, CDR1 is LNHDA, CDR2 SQIVND (reference sequence). CDR3 sequence reads: CASSYGEQPQHF. The CDR3 nucleotides are TGTGCCAGTAGTTACGGGGAGCAGCCCCAGCATTTT.

The rearrangement uses TRBV2 and TRBJ2-1; D is uncertain. CDR1 is SNHLY, CDR2 FYNNEI, per germline. The CDR3 is made up of 21 amino acids. Trimming removed 6 bases from V and 0 bases from J, with 30 bases in between. CDR3 sequence (DNA): TGTGCCAGCAGCTCCCCAAAGAGTCGGGCGGTTCAGTCTAGCTCCTACAATGAGCAGTTCTTC. The encoded protein is CASSSPKSRAVQSSSYNEQFF.

This clone was seen only once. This chain uses TRBV19 with TRBJ2-1; 8 nucleotides line up with TRBD2. V was pared by 5 bases and J by 4 bases, with 7 bases of the junction left unmatched. The CDR3 extends over 15 amino acids. CDR1 LNHDA and CDR2 SQIVND come from the germline V gene (reference sequence). The CDR3 DNA reads as TGTGCCAGTAGTCCTCTTGCGGGAGGATACAATGAGCAGTTCTTC. It specifies CASSPLAGGYNEQFF. The whole variable domain, remainder taken from reference TRBV19 and TRBJ2-1, is DGGITQSPKYLFRKEGQNVTLSCEQNLNHDAMYWYRQDPGQGLRLIYYSQIVNDFQKGDIAEGYSVSREKKESFPLTVTSAQKNPTAFYLCASSPLAGGYNEQFFGPGTRLTVL.

This clone was seen only once. The rearrangement links TRBV6-5 to TRBJ2-1; the D call may be TRBD1 or TRBD2 (5 bases each). The CDR3 is 11 amino acids. From germline, CDR1 is MNHEY and CDR2 SVGAGI. Trimming took 4 bases from V and 15 from J, leaving 13 bases between them. CDR3 region: CASSSGTLMFF. The CDR3 nucleotides are TGTGCCAGCAGTTCCGGGACCCTAATGTTCTTC.

The chain joins TRBV7-8 to TRBJ2-7; D is unresolved. Trimming took 0 bases from V and 1 from J, leaving 7 bases between them. Germline V CDR1 and CDR2: SGHVS, FQNEAQ. CDR3 length: 14 amino acids. The CDR3 DNA sequence: TGTGCCAGCAGCTTAGCGGGAACATCCTACGAGCAGTACGTC. This translates into CASSLAGTSYEQYV.

V gene TRBV7-2 combines with J gene TRBJ2-1, with D perhaps TRBD2 (5 bases). V was clipped by 5 bases and J by 3 bases, with 14 bases between them. CDR1 is SGHTA and CDR2 is FQGNSA in the germline V gene. This CDR3 region has 15 residues. The CDR3 sequence: CASSARTGGYNEQFF. In DNA form, the CDR3 reads TGTGCCAGCAGCGCCAGGACTGGTGGCTACAATGAGCAGTTCTTC.

This rearrangement joins TRBV5-6 to TRBJ2-7; TRBD2 matches at 8 bases. Germline CDR1 SGHDT, CDR2 YYEEEE. Trimming removed 6 bases from V and 6 bases from J; junction bases left unmatched: 17. The CDR3 sequence is 16 residues long. The CDR3 DNA follows: TGTGCCAGCACCTCCCCGGGGGGGACAACCTTGTCCGAGCAGTACTTC. As protein: CASTSPGGTTLSEQYF.

This clone was seen once. The chain couples TRBV19 to TRBJ2-1; 9 nucleotides match TRBD1. Trimming cost V 6 bases and J 0 bases; bases outside gene matches: 3. The CDR3 loop spans 15 amino acids. CDR1 is LNHDA, CDR2 SQIVND, per germline (reference sequence). CDR3 amino acids: CASRATGGSYNEQFF. In DNA, the CDR3 is TGTGCCAGTAGAGCGACAGGGGGCTCCTACAATGAGCAGTTCTTC.

Here the CDR3 reads CASSLYLAGGVNEQFF. The CDR3 coding sequence is TGTGCCAGCAGTCTCTACCTAGCGGGAGGTGTGAATGAGCAGTTCTTC. This chain links TRBV27 with TRBJ2-1; 11 bases fit TRBD2. The CDR3 has 16 residues. J lost 7 bases, V lost 5 bases, and 10 bases had no gene match. Germline CDR1 MNHEY, CDR2 SMNVEV (reference sequence).

The rearrangement uses TRBV27 and TRBJ1-1; D perhaps matches TRBD1 (5 bases). From germline, CDR1 is MNHEY and CDR2 SMNVEV (reference sequence). There are 16 residues in the CDR3. The V gene lost 0 bases and the J gene lost 1 base, with 12 bases spanning the gap. In DNA form, the CDR3 reads TGTGCCAGCAGTTTATCCGGGGGTCTGTGGAACACTGAAGCTTTCTTT. Protein sequence: CASSLSGGLWNTEAFF.

The chain combines TRBV27 with TRBJ1-1; D is undetermined. V was clipped by 2 bases and J by 0 bases, with 7 bases between them. The CDR3 sequence is 14 residues long. Germline V gene data show CDR1 as MNHEY and CDR2 as SMNVEV (reference sequence). This chain's CDR3 is CASSLRGLNTEAFF. In DNA form, the CDR3 reads TGTGCCAGCAGTTTACGAGGATTGAACACTGAAGCTTTCTTT.

This chain links TRBV10-3 with TRBJ2-2, with 9 bases that match TRBD1. CDR1 and CDR2 from the germline V gene are ENHRY and SYGVKD. There are 17 residues in the CDR3. The V segment lost 6 bases and the J segment 1 base; nucleotides outside the gene matches: 9. CDR3 coding DNA: TGTGCCATCAGCGTGTTTCGGGACAGGGAGAACACCGGGGAGCTGTTTTTT. Its protein product is CAISVFRDRENTGELFF.

The rearrangement uses TRBV7-9 and TRBJ1-4, with D unresolved. The CDR3 length is 16 residues. Per the germline V gene, CDR1 is SEHNR and CDR2 is FQNEAQ (reference sequence). V lost 2 bases and J 8 bases, leaving 18 bases between the germline ends. The CDR3 DNA reads as TGTGCCAGCAGCTTAATCCAAATCGGGTTAGGGGAAAAACTGTTTTTT. Its translation is CASSLIQIGLGEKLFF. Together with reference TRBV7-9 and TRBJ1-4, the CDR3 gives the full variable domain: DTGVSQNPRHKITKRGQNVTFRCDPISEHNRLYWYRQTLGQGPEFLTYFQNEAQLEKSRLLSDRFSAERPKGSFSTLEIQRTEQGDSAMYLCASSLIQIGLGEKLFFGSGTQLSVL.

The gene calls are TRBV30 and TRBJ1-4; D gene ambiguous. CDR3 length equals 14 residues. Trimming took off 0 bases at V and 0 bases at J, with 5 bases between the two ends. Germline assignment: CDR1 GTSNPN and CDR2 SVGIG (reference sequence). The CDR3 loop is CAWSVPPTNEKLFF. The CDR3 DNA reads TGTGCCTGGAGTGTTCCACCAACTAATGAAAAACTGTTTTTT.